Sequencing of this TCR beta chain was carried out in a study of cytomegalovirus exposure and HLA in healthy donors. The study's findings and limits: The productive fraction for most TCR beta V segments was about 87% or about 30% in an earlier analysis.

Vbeta (60) and Jbeta (13) primers were used in the PCR. The method was immunoSEQ multiplex PCR; TCRdb's version includes in-frame clones alone and lacks a portion of them. The repertoire has over 150,000 clones, roughly four fifths of them found once; the top ten carry about 10%. CDR1 SGHAT and CDR2 FQNNGV come from the germline V gene. CDR3 length equals 15 residues. With V trimmed by 5 bases and J by 10 bases, 14 bases remained unmatched. As regards this clone: The antigen is undetermined.

This TCR was sampled from a man aged 45-65 years in good health and CMV-seropositive. Sequenced: PBMCs. The chain combines TRBV11-2 with TRBJ2-1; 7 bases agree with TRBD1. The CDR3 loop reads CASSQGYDRVYEQFF. In nucleotides, the CDR3 is TGTGCCAGCAGCCAAGGGTATGACAGGGTATACGAGCAGTTCTTC. The full variable domain, in which reference TRBV11-2 and TRBJ2-1 provide the parts outside the CDR3, is EAGVAQSPRYKIIEKRQSVAFWCNPISGHATLYWYQQILGQGPKLLIQFQNNGVVDDSQLPKDRFSAERLKGVDSTLKIQPAKLEDSAVYLCASSQGYDRVYEQFFGPGTRLTVL.